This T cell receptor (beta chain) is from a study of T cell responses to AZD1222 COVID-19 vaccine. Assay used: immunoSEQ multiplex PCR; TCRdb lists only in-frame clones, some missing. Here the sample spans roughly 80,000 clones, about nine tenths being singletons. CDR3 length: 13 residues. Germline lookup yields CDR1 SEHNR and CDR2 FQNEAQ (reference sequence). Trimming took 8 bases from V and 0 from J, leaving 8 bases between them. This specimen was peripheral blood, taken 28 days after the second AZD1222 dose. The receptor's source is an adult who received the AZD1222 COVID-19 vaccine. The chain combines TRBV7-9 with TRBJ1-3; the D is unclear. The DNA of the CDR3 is TGTGCCAGCCTACCTAGCTCTGGAAACACCATATATTTT. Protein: CASLPSSGNTIYF.